A selection of T cell receptor beta chains follows, all from one sample in a study of control samples from healthy donors and cancer patients. Sequenced by immunoSEQ multiplex PCR; TCRdb stores in-frame clones only, minus some. The sample gives 110,000 to 150,000 clones, around 86% of which show up once; roughly 5% is in the top ten. Sequencing was performed on blood. Receptor source: a man aged 25-45 years in good health. Each CDR3 is given with its conserved first and last residue. Each record gives: V gene, clone size, J gene, D gene, CDR3 protein, CDR3 DNA. A D gene is named only where the DNA matches it firmly. Expanded clones are given a class, and other clones once, few, many or no size at all.

V gene: TRBV2; clone size: -; J gene: TRBJ2-7; D gene: -; CDR3 protein: CASSGDNYEQYF; CDR3 DNA: TGTGCCAGCAGTGGCGACAACTACGAGCAGTACTTC
V gene: TRBV12-3/TRBV12-4; clone size: -; J gene: TRBJ2-7; D gene: -; CDR3 protein: CASSFGYEQYF; CDR3 DNA: TGTGCCAGCAGTTTTGGTTACGAGCAGTACTTC
V gene: TRBV7-2; clone size: -; J gene: TRBJ2-3; D gene: -; CDR3 protein: CASSSEDTQYF; CDR3 DNA: TGTGCCAGCAGCTCTGAGGATACGCAGTATTTT
V gene: TRBV3-1/TRBV3-2; clone size: -; J gene: TRBJ1-3; D gene: -; CDR3 protein: CASSHTGFSGNTIYF; CDR3 DNA: TGTGCCAGCAGTCATACAGGGTTCTCTGGAAACACCATATATTTT
V gene: TRBV5-6; clone size: -; J gene: TRBJ1-4; D gene: -; CDR3 protein: CASSLVGIANEKLFF; CDR3 DNA: TGTGCCAGCAGCTTGGTGGGGATTGCTAATGAAAAACTGTTTTTT
V gene: TRBV2; clone size: -; J gene: TRBJ1-2; D gene: -; CDR3 protein: CASSESRSQGTHTF; CDR3 DNA: TGTGCCAGCAGTGAATCAAGGTCCCAGGGTACGCACACCTTC
V gene: TRBV9; clone size: -; J gene: TRBJ1-4; D gene: -; CDR3 protein: CASSLQPGPNEKLFF; CDR3 DNA: TGTGCCAGCAGCCTCCAGCCAGGGCCTAATGAAAAACTGTTTTTT
V gene: TRBV6-5; clone size: -; J gene: TRBJ2-7; D gene: -; CDR3 protein: CASTKNSNGYEQYF; CDR3 DNA: TGTGCCAGCACCAAAAATTCGAACGGCTACGAGCAGTACTTC
V gene: TRBV29-1; clone size: -; J gene: TRBJ2-7; D gene: -; CDR3 protein: CSAGTGSYEQYF; CDR3 DNA: TGCAGCGCTGGGACCGGCTCCTACGAGCAGTACTTC
V gene: TRBV3-1/TRBV3-2; clone size: -; J gene: TRBJ1-5; D gene: -; CDR3 protein: CASSQGLGGNQPQHF; CDR3 DNA: TGTGCCAGCAGCCAAGGCCTCGGGGGGAATCAGCCCCAGCATTTT
V gene: TRBV21-1; clone size: -; J gene: TRBJ2-5; D gene: -; CDR3 protein: CASSSGWGDQETQYF; CDR3 DNA: TGTGCCAGCAGCTCAGGGTGGGGGGATCAAGAGACCCAGTACTTC
V gene: TRBV5-1; clone size: -; J gene: TRBJ2-2; D gene: TRBD2; CDR3 protein: CASSWRTSGGSTGELFF; CDR3 DNA: TGCGCCAGCAGCTGGCGGACTAGCGGGGGTTCCACCGGGGAGCTGTTTTTT
V gene: TRBV21-1; clone size: -; J gene: TRBJ2-1; D gene: -; CDR3 protein: CASSKEGTSGNEQFF; CDR3 DNA: TGTGCCAGCAGCAAGGAAGGGACTAGCGGGAATGAGCAGTTCTTC
V gene: TRBV5-4; clone size: -; J gene: TRBJ1-2; D gene: TRBD1; CDR3 protein: CASSETGFGGYTF; CDR3 DNA: TGTGCCAGCAGCGAGACAGGGTTCGGGGGCTACACCTTC
V gene: TRBV4-3; clone size: -; J gene: TRBJ1-5; D gene: TRBD1; CDR3 protein: CASSPTGQNNQPQHF; CDR3 DNA: TGCGCCAGCAGCCCGACGGGACAGAACAATCAGCCCCAGCATTTT
V gene: TRBV7-9; clone size: -; J gene: TRBJ1-6; D gene: -; CDR3 protein: CASSLGAERNSPLHF; CDR3 DNA: TGTGCCAGCAGCTTGGGCGCCGAGCGTAATTCACCCCTCCACTTT
V gene: TRBV13; clone size: -; J gene: TRBJ2-3; D gene: TRBD2; CDR3 protein: CASSLETSGFASTDTQYF; CDR3 DNA: TGTGCCAGCAGCTTAGAGACTAGCGGGTTCGCTAGCACAGATACGCAGTATTTT
V gene: TRBV9; clone size: -; J gene: TRBJ2-5; D gene: TRBD1; CDR3 protein: CASSTSGTGAAETQYF; CDR3 DNA: TGTGCCAGCAGCACCTCCGGGACAGGGGCGGCAGAGACCCAGTACTTC
V gene: TRBV29-1; clone size: -; J gene: TRBJ1-1; D gene: -; CDR3 protein: CSGTGNTEAFF; CDR3 DNA: TGCAGCGGGACGGGGAACACTGAAGCTTTCTTT
V gene: TRBV11-2; clone size: -; J gene: TRBJ1-5; D gene: TRBD1; CDR3 protein: CASRGTVNQPQHF; CDR3 DNA: TGTGCCAGCCGTGGGACAGTCAATCAGCCCCAGCATTTT
V gene: TRBV7-9; clone size: -; J gene: TRBJ2-3; D gene: TRBD2; CDR3 protein: CASSLPGLAGLHTDTQYF; CDR3 DNA: TGTGCCAGCAGCTTACCGGGACTAGCGGGGCTTCACACAGATACGCAGTATTTT
V gene: TRBV11-3; clone size: -; J gene: TRBJ1-1; D gene: -; CDR3 protein: CASSLTDLAFF; CDR3 DNA: TGTGCCAGCAGCTTAACAGATCTAGCTTTCTTT
V gene: TRBV9; clone size: -; J gene: TRBJ2-2; D gene: -; CDR3 protein: CASSVGQGGELFF; CDR3 DNA: TGTGCCAGCAGCGTAGGGCAGGGCGGGGAGCTGTTTTTT
V gene: TRBV5-5; clone size: -; J gene: TRBJ1-4; D gene: -; CDR3 protein: CASSPTWGTNEKLFF; CDR3 DNA: TGTGCCAGCAGCCCGACCTGGGGGACTAATGAAAAACTGTTTTTT
V gene: TRBV24-1; clone size: -; J gene: TRBJ2-1; D gene: -; CDR3 protein: CATSDRRGGTPGEQFF; CDR3 DNA: TGTGCCACCAGTGACCGACGTGGGGGGACACCAGGGGAGCAGTTCTTC
V gene: TRBV3-1/TRBV3-2; clone size: -; J gene: TRBJ1-6; D gene: -; CDR3 protein: CASQQGRYNSPLHF; CDR3 DNA: TGTGCCAGCCAGCAGGGTCGGTATAATTCACCCCTCCACTTT
V gene: TRBV6-5; clone size: -; J gene: TRBJ2-3; D gene: TRBD1; CDR3 protein: CASSRGQGRADTQYF; CDR3 DNA: TGTGCCAGCAGTCGAGGACAGGGGCGGGCAGATACGCAGTATTTT
V gene: TRBV29-1; clone size: -; J gene: TRBJ2-5; D gene: -; CDR3 protein: CSVVRGQETQYF; CDR3 DNA: TGCAGCGTCGTCAGGGGCCAAGAGACCCAGTACTTC
V gene: TRBV7-2; clone size: -; J gene: TRBJ1-6; D gene: -; CDR3 protein: CASSSEGPIGSPLHF; CDR3 DNA: TGTGCCAGCAGCTCAGAAGGACCTATAGGTTCACCCCTCCACTTT
V gene: TRBV5-5; clone size: -; J gene: TRBJ2-4; D gene: -; CDR3 protein: CASSYMTATKNIQYF; CDR3 DNA: TGTGCCAGCAGCTATATGACAGCTACTAAAAACATTCAGTACTTC
V gene: TRBV19; clone size: -; J gene: TRBJ1-2; D gene: TRBD1; CDR3 protein: CASRDRDERLYGYTF; CDR3 DNA: TGTGCCAGCCGGGACAGAGATGAAAGGCTCTATGGCTACACCTTC
V gene: TRBV18; clone size: -; J gene: TRBJ1-2; D gene: -; CDR3 protein: CASSRQRSGYTF; CDR3 DNA: TGTGCCAGCTCCCGGCAGCGTAGCGGCTACACCTTC
V gene: TRBV7-2; clone size: -; J gene: TRBJ2-7; D gene: -; CDR3 protein: CASSLRGAGYEQYF; CDR3 DNA: TGTGCCAGCAGCTTGAGGGGCGCAGGCTACGAGCAGTACTTC
V gene: TRBV6-6; clone size: once; J gene: TRBJ1-3; D gene: -; CDR3 protein: CASSYANRAAGNTIYF; CDR3 DNA: TGTGCCAGCAGTTACGCAAACAGGGCAGCTGGAAACACCATATATTTT
V gene: TRBV7-2; clone size: -; J gene: TRBJ2-5; D gene: TRBD1; CDR3 protein: CASSRGQLKETQYF; CDR3 DNA: TGTGCCAGCAGCCGGGGACAGCTTAAAGAGACCCAGTACTTC
V gene: TRBV4-2; clone size: -; J gene: TRBJ2-2; D gene: TRBD1; CDR3 protein: CASSQGQGFTGELFF; CDR3 DNA: TGTGCCAGCAGCCAAGGACAGGGTTTCACCGGGGAGCTGTTTTTT
V gene: TRBV14; clone size: -; J gene: TRBJ1-2; D gene: TRBD1; CDR3 protein: CASSPLGQLYGYTF; CDR3 DNA: TGTGCCAGCAGCCCCTTGGGACAGCTTTATGGCTACACCTTC